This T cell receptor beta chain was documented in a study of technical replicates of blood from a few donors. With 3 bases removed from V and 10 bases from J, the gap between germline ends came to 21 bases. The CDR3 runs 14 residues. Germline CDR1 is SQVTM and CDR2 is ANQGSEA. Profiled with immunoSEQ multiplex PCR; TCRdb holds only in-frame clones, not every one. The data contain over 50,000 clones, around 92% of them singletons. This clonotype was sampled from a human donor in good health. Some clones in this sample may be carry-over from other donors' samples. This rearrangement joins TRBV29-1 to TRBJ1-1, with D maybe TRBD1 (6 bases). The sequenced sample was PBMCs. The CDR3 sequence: CSVDRGLKEGGAFF. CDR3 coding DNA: TGCAGCGTTGACAGGGGCCTCAAAGAGGGTGGAGCTTTCTTT.